Given below is one T cell receptor beta chain in context. Its antigen is currently unknown. This record belongs to a study of cytomegalovirus exposure and HLA in healthy donors. PCR primers comprised 60 Vbeta and 13 Jbeta primers. Sequencing was performed with immunoSEQ multiplex PCR; in TCRdb, only in-frame clones are kept and a portion is missing. This sample has around 99,000 clones; approximately 57% occur once, and the top ten carry roughly 6.3%. Germline lookup yields CDR1 MDHEN and CDR2 SYDVKM. The V gene lost 7 bases and the J gene lost 8 bases, with 17 bases spanning the gap. The CDR3 length is 13 residues. Findings and caveats of the study: Association of some 18,000 TCR beta sequences with HLA alleles was found at 0.05 false discovery rate in a later analysis. Several V segments, TRBV6-2 and TRBV6-3 among them, could not be told apart and were dropped.

Input material: PBMCs. This chain links TRBV28 with TRBJ1-2, with TRBD1 as a possible D gene (5 bases). This receptor was identified in a woman in her twenties or thirties in good health and CMV-seronegative. The CDR3 coding sequence is TGTGCCAGCACCCGATCCAGGGTCGTCGGCTACACCTTC. Translation gives CASTRSRVVGYTF.